These 10 T cell receptor beta chains were all obtained from the same sample, sequenced in a study of shared clonotypes between healthy human individuals. This table comes from immunoSEQ multiplex PCR, and its TCRdb copy is limited to in-frame clones, with some not included. Of hundreds of thousands of clones listed, around 96% are singletons. Naivety among CD8 cells was defined by CD45RO negativity and positive CCR7 selection, thereby excluding terminally differentiated effector memory CD45RA+ cells. What was sequenced was naive CD8+ T cells sorted from blood. Every receptor here comes from a woman in her 30s in good health.

The chain carries TRBV14 and TRBJ1-1; a weak D match, TRBD1 (6 bases). With 0 bases removed from V and 4 bases from J, the gap between germline ends came to 15 bases. This CDR3 contains 16 residues. Germline values: CDR1 SGHDN, CDR2 FVKESK. This CDR3 reads CASSQDEWGAVTEAFF. Here the CDR3 DNA reads TGTGCCAGCAGCCAAGATGAGTGGGGGGCTGTCACTGAAGCTTTCTTT.

Concerning this clone: The identical CDR3 is also encoded by other nucleotide sequences in the sample. The V and J genes are TRBV5-4 and TRBJ2-5; D perhaps matches TRBD2 (5 bases). Germline CDR1 is SGHNT and CDR2 is YYREEE (reference sequence). The V gene lost 4 bases and the J gene lost 2 bases, with 9 bases spanning the gap. The CDR3 covers 13 residues. DNA for the CDR3: TGTGCCAGCAGCCTGGAGGCACAAGAGACCCAGTACTTC. Protein: CASSLEAQETQYF.

With respect to this clone: Other DNA sequences in this sample translate to the same CDR3. This chain's CDR3 is CASSFTGGGTEAFF. DNA of the CDR3: TGTGCCAGCAGTTTTACAGGGGGGGGCACTGAAGCTTTCTTT. The V call is TRBV27, the J call TRBJ1-1; TRBD1 matches at 8 bases. This CDR3 has 14 residues. V lost 3 bases to trimming and J lost 4 bases; unmatched junction nucleotides: 4. CDR1 is MNHEY, CDR2 SMNVEV, per germline (reference sequence).

This clone was seen just once. This chain connects TRBV19 to TRBJ2-5; D not certain. The CDR3 has 15 residues. CDR1 is LNHDA and CDR2 is SQIVND in the germline V gene (reference sequence). Trimming stripped 1 base from V and 1 base from J, with 10 bases between. The DNA of the CDR3 is TGTGCCAGTAGTATAGGCAGGCAAGTCCAAGAGACCCAGTACTTC. It is translated as CASSIGRQVQETQYF.

The J gene is TRBJ1-2, the V gene TRBV9; D is ambiguous. Germline CDR1 and CDR2: SGDLS and YYNGEE. The CDR3 length is 13 residues. Trimming removed 4 bases at V and 6 bases at J, with 13 bases between. CDR3 in DNA: TGTGCCAGCAGCCCGGGATCAAACCATGGCTACACCTTC. It translates to CASSPGSNHGYTF.

This clone was counted a single time. This chain connects TRBV13 to TRBJ2-2; 7 bases are shared with TRBD2. The CDR3 is made up of 17 amino acids. Germline V lookup: CDR1 PRHDT, CDR2 FYEKMQ (reference sequence). With 1 base clipped from V and 6 bases from J, the junction kept 11 bases outside the gene matches. CDR3 region: CASSLDLGRRGSGELFF. CDR3 DNA: TGTGCCAGCAGCTTAGACCTCGGGAGGAGAGGCTCCGGGGAGCTGTTTTTT.

The CDR3 protein is CASSQARNSYNEQFF. The CDR3 region has the DNA TGCGCCAGCAGCCAAGCTCGGAACTCCTACAATGAGCAGTTCTTC. The chain employs TRBV4-1 and TRBJ2-1; D is unclear. The CDR3 totals 15 residues. The germline gives CDR1 MGHRA, CDR2 YSYEKL. V lost 1 base, J lost 0 bases, and 7 bases lay in between.

V is TRBV20-1 and J is TRBJ2-1; D remains unclear. V lost 8 bases and J lost 9, with 11 bases in between. The CDR3 has 10 amino acids. From germline, CDR1 is DFQATT and CDR2 SNEGSKA (reference sequence). As DNA, the CDR3 is TGCAGTCCCACCCGTGTTGAGCAGTTCTTC. Its translation: CSPTRVEQFF.

The chain uses TRBV2 and TRBJ2-5; 8 bases fit TRBD2. Per germline, CDR1 SNHLY and CDR2 FYNNEI. This CDR3 is built from 16 residues. V trimming: 3 bases; J trimming: 2 bases; junction bases outside the gene matches: 8. CDR3 region: CASSDSRTSKQETQYF. CDR3 sequence (DNA): TGTGCCAGCAGTGATTCCAGGACTAGCAAACAAGAGACCCAGTACTTC.

The chain carries TRBV28 and TRBJ1-5; 10 nucleotides match TRBD1. Germline V gives CDR1 MDHEN, CDR2 SYDVKM. V dropped 3 bases and J dropped 0; count of bases not matched to a gene: 5. CDR3 size: 17 residues. DNA for the CDR3: TGTGCCAGCAGTTTGACAGGGGGCCATTATAGCAATCAGCCCCAGCATTTT. This encodes CASSLTGGHYSNQPQHF.